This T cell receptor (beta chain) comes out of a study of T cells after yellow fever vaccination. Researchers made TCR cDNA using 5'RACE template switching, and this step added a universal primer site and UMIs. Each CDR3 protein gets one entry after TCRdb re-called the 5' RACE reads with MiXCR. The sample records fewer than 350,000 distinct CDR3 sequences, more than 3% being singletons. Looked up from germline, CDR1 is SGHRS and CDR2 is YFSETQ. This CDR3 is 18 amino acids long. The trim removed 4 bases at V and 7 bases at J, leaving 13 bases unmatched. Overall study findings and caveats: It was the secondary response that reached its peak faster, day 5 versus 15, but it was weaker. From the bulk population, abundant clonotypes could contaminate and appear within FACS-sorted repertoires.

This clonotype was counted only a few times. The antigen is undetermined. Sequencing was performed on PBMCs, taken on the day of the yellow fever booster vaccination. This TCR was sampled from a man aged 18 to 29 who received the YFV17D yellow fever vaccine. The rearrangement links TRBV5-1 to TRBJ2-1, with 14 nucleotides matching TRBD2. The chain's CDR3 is CASSLTSGGAAGENEQFF. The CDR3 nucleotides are TGCGCCAGCAGCCTGACTAGCGGGGGGGCCGCCGGGGAGAATGAGCAGTTCTTC.